This entry is about one TCR beta chain. This sample is part of a study of cytomegalovirus exposure and HLA in healthy donors. Vbeta (60) and Jbeta (13) primers were used in the PCR. Assay used: immunoSEQ multiplex PCR; TCRdb lists only in-frame clones, some missing. Its table lists approximately 75,000 clones. The CDR3 consists of 13 residues. Per germline, CDR1 MDHEN and CDR2 SYDVKM. V lost 3 bases and J lost 2, with 7 bases in between. The rearrangement uses TRBV28 and TRBJ1-2, with D hard to call. Sequenced: PBMCs. The clonotype originates from a man aged 35 to 55 in good health and CMV-seronegative. CDR3 sequence: CASSFSQNYGYTF. CDR3 nucleotides: TGTGCCAGCAGTTTCTCACAGAACTATGGCTACACCTTC.